The 11 T cell receptor beta chains reported below all come from one sample, sequenced in a study of T cells after yellow fever vaccination. In TCRdb, the 5' RACE reads were re-called with MiXCR into one record per CDR3 protein. The data hold around 600,000 distinct CDR3 sequences, with roughly an eighth observed a single time. The source was PBMCs, collected on the day of the yellow fever booster vaccination. The receptors were sampled from a man aged 30 to 39 who received the YFV17D yellow fever vaccine.

This clonotype was counted between two and nine times. The chain carries TRBV10-3 and TRBJ1-1; 8 bases line up with TRBD1. Trimming took 2 bases from V and 4 from J; bases not matched to a gene: 9. This CDR3 has 16 amino acids. The germline V gene encodes CDR1 ENHRY and CDR2 SYGVKD. This CDR3 is CAISEGGQGVGTEAFF. The CDR3 DNA reads as TGTGCCATCAGTGAGGGTGGACAGGGTGTGGGCACTGAAGCTTTCTTT.

V usage is TRBV19 and J usage is TRBJ2-7; D is uncertain. The CDR3 has 13 residues. CDR1 and CDR2 from the germline V gene are LNHDA and SQIVND (reference sequence). V was pared by 3 bases and J by 3 bases, with 9 bases between. CDR3 region: CASSMRRGYEQYF. CDR3 nucleotide sequence: TGTGCCAGTAGTATGCGGAGAGGCTACGAGCAGTACTTC.

This clonotype has at least ten counts. The chain joins TRBV18 to TRBJ2-5; D is unresolved. Germline V gene data show CDR1 as KGHSH and CDR2 as LQKENI. V shed 2 bases and J shed 9 bases, with 7 bases lying between them. This CDR3 spans 11 amino acids. The CDR3 spells CASSPDVAQYF. Written as DNA, the CDR3 is TGTGCCAGCTCACCAGACGTGGCCCAGTACTTC.

This chain joins TRBV4-3 and TRBJ1-2, with D hard to call. Germline loops: CDR1 LGHNA, CDR2 YSLEER. This CDR3 is 16 amino acids long. The V gene lost 0 bases and the J gene lost 1 base, with 12 bases spanning the gap. The CDR3: CASSQDPRQFNYGYTF. CDR3 nucleotides: TGCGCCAGCAGCCAAGATCCCCGGCAATTTAACTATGGCTACACCTTC.

This clonotype was picked up a small number of times. The rearrangement uses TRBV6-5 and TRBJ1-6, with 11 bases lining up with TRBD1. This CDR3 comprises 16 residues. The germline gives CDR1 MNHEY, CDR2 SVGAGI. V lost 2 bases and J lost 7; bases outside the gene matches: 4. The CDR3 is CASSYTGTGGNSPLHF. In DNA, the CDR3 is TGTGCCAGCAGTTACACCGGGACAGGGGGGAATTCACCCCTCCACTTT.

This sequence joins TRBV29-1 and TRBJ2-7; the D gene is possibly TRBD2 (6 bases). Germline CDR1 is SQVTM and CDR2 is ANQGSEA. Trimming cost V 6 bases and J 3 bases, with 9 bases left between them. The CDR3 is 11 residues long. The CDR3 bases are TGCAGCGTGCGGGATCACTACGAGCAGTACTTC. It translates to CSVRDHYEQYF.

This clonotype was seen more than once but under ten times. This rearrangement joins TRBV7-2 to TRBJ2-1; possible D gene TRBD2, 5 bases. The CDR3 consists of 16 residues. Trimming shortened V by 5 bases and J by 9 bases, and 23 bases separated the two germline ends. In germline, CDR1 is SGHTA, CDR2 FQGNSA. The chain's CDR3 is CASSPTGPMVGGEQFF. In nucleotides, the CDR3 is TGTGCCAGCAGCCCTACCGGCCCCATGGTAGGAGGTGAGCAGTTCTTC.

The rearrangement links TRBV7-2 to TRBJ1-1; D is ambiguous. Trimming took off 5 bases at V and 6 bases at J, with 13 bases between the two ends. Germline CDR1 is SGHTA and CDR2 is FQGNSA. The CDR3 consists of 13 residues. The CDR3 bases are TGTGCCAGCAGCCCCGTTCGGGAGGCTGAAGCTTTCTTT. Amino acid sequence: CASSPVREAEAFF.

This clonotype was recorded a few times. The J gene is TRBJ2-7, the V gene TRBV20-1, with 12 bases aligning to TRBD2. The CDR3 is 14 residues long. Trimming cost V 4 bases and J 5 bases; bases outside gene matches: 6. Looked up from germline, CDR1 is DFQATT and CDR2 is SNEGSKA (reference sequence). The CDR3 bases are TGCAGTGCTATCCGGACTAGCGGGATCCACGAGCAGTACTTC. The encoded protein is CSAIRTSGIHEQYF.

Concerning this clonotype: At one boundary the junction diverges from the germline segment, which might be a read error. The V and J genes are TRBV5-5 and TRBJ2-2, with D perhaps matching TRBD2 (5 bases). Per the germline V gene, CDR1 is SGHKS and CDR2 is YYEKEE (reference sequence). The CDR3 runs to 15 residues. The CDR3 spells CASSLNFPNTGDLFF. CDR3 DNA: TGTGCCAGCAGCCTAAATTTCCCGAACACCGGGGATCTGTTTTTT.

There are a few counts of this clonotype. The chain recombines TRBV27 with TRBJ2-7; TRBD1 matches at 7 bases. CDR3 length: 14 residues. After removal of 8 bases from V and 5 bases from J, the junction contained 12 bases not matched to a gene. Germline values: CDR1 MNHEY, CDR2 SMNVEV (reference sequence). Written as DNA, the CDR3 is TGTGCCAGCGCCTCATGGACAGGTAACCACGAGCAGTACTTC. Translated, it gives CASASWTGNHEQYF.